This T cell receptor (beta chain) was sequenced in a study of T cells after yellow fever vaccination. The length of the CDR3 is 15 residues. Germline-derived CDR1 and CDR2 are SGHTA and FQGNSA. V was pared by 5 bases and J by 5 bases, with 8 bases of the junction left unmatched. MiXCR, run by TCRdb on the 5' RACE reads, gives a single entry per CDR3 protein. The table records 250,000 to 300,000 distinct CDR3 sequences, about 5.2% of them present only once. This clonotype was seen many times. The chain couples TRBV7-2 to TRBJ2-3, with 9 positions matching TRBD2. Specimen: CD4+ T cells sorted from PBMCs, collected on the day of the yellow fever booster vaccination. This TCR came from a man aged 18-30 years who received the YFV17D yellow fever vaccine. The CDR3 bases are TGTGCCAGCAGCCCCGGGACTAGCCGCCGAGATACGCAGTATTTT. Protein: CASSPGTSRRDTQYF.